This T cell receptor beta chain appears in the sequencing data of a study of T cells in Graves' hyperthyroidism and ophthalmopathy (dated 2019 in TCRdb). About the investigation overall: Peripheral blood was sampled at the time of initial diagnosis, prior to any treatment. The 90 to 100 discovery patients were randomly divided into training and test sets at a 7:3 ratio. The paper describes TCR Vbeta CDR3 sequencing of about 140 peripheral blood samples, made up of 43 ophthalmopathy patients, 70 to 80 hyperthyroidism patients and approximately 17 progressor patients. TCR V-J signatures able to tell the groups apart were searched for in a discovery cohort of 100 patients, of whom more than 40 had Graves' ophthalmopathy and about 60 had stable Graves' hyperthyroidism. Following sampling, methimazole starting at 30 mg daily was given to hyperthyroidism patients, and high-dose intravenous methylprednisolone was given to ophthalmopathy patients. In addition, the study compared T-cell repertoires in thyroid tissue and in blood from a handful of Graves' hyperthyroidism patients. Prospective prediction of ophthalmopathy was tested in an independent validation cohort consisting of fewer than 20 hyperthyroidism patients and some 17 patients who later progressed to ophthalmopathy.

Study-wide findings and limitations: In validation, the model predicted progression to ophthalmopathy with around 71% sensitivity and around 72% specificity, a median of 6.5 months before onset. A 13 V-J signature model separated ophthalmopathy from stable hyperthyroidism, with about 88% sensitivity and around 84% specificity in cross-validation and 80%/75% in testing. Blood samples also contained most of the expanded thyroid clonotypes (frequency above 0.001), which suggests that blood repertoires may reflect thyroid immune responses. No statistical method was used to fix the sample size in advance, and group allocation was not hidden from the investigators.

Graves' hyperthyroidism was defined as stable when no progression to ophthalmopathy occurred over 18 months of follow-up. Hyperthyroidism patients were newly diagnosed, with disease duration under 2 months, and aged 18 to 65 years. Any patient with an uncontrolled infection, another autoimmune disease, pregnancy or lactation was excluded. Clinical symptoms, serum thyroxine and TRAb, thyroid ultrasound, and orbital computed tomography formed the basis for the diagnoses. PBMCs were separated from roughly 10 ml of fresh peripheral blood using Ficoll-Paque density gradient centrifugation. Total RNA was extracted with Trizol reagent, and quality was checked on an Agilent 2100 Bioanalyzer. As concerns this clonotype: Its antigen target is currently unknown. Qualities for individual bases were not recorded, and no much larger clone is one base off.

Amplification of TCR beta CDR3 regions was carried out from RNA transcripts. A first-round RT-PCR of the TCR CDR3 used the HTBI primer set with the Qiagen OneStep RT-PCR kit. Libraries were constructed in a second round of multiplex PCR, after which size selection and purification were performed. The libraries were sequenced on an Illumina HiSeq2000 using paired-end 100 bp reads. The published analysis was carried out like this. SOAPnuke was used to process the raw data, removing reads that contained adapters or uncalled bases, had a mean Phred below 15, or lacked an exact match to the constant primer or identifier. COPE v1.2.5 was used to merge high-quality paired reads, and clonotypes were defined as unique nucleotide sequences. Clonotypes were aligned to IMGT TRBV, TRBD and TRBJ reference segments using MiTCR v1.1. Only V-J combinations with frequency above 0.0001, covering approximately 99% of repertoires, were analysed. The TCS score was defined as F50 (clonal expansion) divided by E x V (chaos), with BLOSUM62-based TCRdist calculated between CDR3 peptides within each V-J. Welch's t-statistics and random forest reduced fewer than 550 V-J features to roughly 13, which were used in a naive Bayes classifier (R e1071). Using fastp at Q25 and MiXCR, TCRdb reprocessed the public reads and kept productive beta chains. All rows with the same CDR3 protein become a single entry with the most common DNA and genes. TCRdb's processing, not the study's, gives the V and J calls here. The table for this sample lists 300,000 or so distinct CDR3 sequences; roughly 17% of them were counted only once. Of the sample, 33% is held by the ten largest clones.

The germline V gene encodes CDR1 SGHRS and CDR2 YFSETQ. The CDR3 has 13 amino acids, counting the end cysteine and phenylalanine. The only DNA kept is the CDR3, 39 bases in frame from the first base. V is shortened by 7 bases, J by 0 bases, and the region joining them spans 7 bases. The sequence is built from TRBV5-1 and TRBJ2-2; a tentative D call is TRBD2 (6 bases match). The receptor comes from a man aged 25 to 40 with Graves' hyperthyroidism. The sample consisted of blood. The CDR3 protein is CASGGTNTGELFF. The sequence in DNA is TGCGCCAGCGGGGGGACGAACACCGGGGAGCTGTTTTTT. The reference TRBV5-1 and TRBJ2-2 proteins fill in what lies around the CDR3, so the full variable domain reads KAGVTQTPRYLIKTRGQQVTLSCSPISGHRSVSWYQQTPGQGLQFLFEYFSETQRNKGNFPGRFSGRQFSNSRSEMNVSTLELGDSALYLCASGGTNTGELFFGEGSRLTVL.